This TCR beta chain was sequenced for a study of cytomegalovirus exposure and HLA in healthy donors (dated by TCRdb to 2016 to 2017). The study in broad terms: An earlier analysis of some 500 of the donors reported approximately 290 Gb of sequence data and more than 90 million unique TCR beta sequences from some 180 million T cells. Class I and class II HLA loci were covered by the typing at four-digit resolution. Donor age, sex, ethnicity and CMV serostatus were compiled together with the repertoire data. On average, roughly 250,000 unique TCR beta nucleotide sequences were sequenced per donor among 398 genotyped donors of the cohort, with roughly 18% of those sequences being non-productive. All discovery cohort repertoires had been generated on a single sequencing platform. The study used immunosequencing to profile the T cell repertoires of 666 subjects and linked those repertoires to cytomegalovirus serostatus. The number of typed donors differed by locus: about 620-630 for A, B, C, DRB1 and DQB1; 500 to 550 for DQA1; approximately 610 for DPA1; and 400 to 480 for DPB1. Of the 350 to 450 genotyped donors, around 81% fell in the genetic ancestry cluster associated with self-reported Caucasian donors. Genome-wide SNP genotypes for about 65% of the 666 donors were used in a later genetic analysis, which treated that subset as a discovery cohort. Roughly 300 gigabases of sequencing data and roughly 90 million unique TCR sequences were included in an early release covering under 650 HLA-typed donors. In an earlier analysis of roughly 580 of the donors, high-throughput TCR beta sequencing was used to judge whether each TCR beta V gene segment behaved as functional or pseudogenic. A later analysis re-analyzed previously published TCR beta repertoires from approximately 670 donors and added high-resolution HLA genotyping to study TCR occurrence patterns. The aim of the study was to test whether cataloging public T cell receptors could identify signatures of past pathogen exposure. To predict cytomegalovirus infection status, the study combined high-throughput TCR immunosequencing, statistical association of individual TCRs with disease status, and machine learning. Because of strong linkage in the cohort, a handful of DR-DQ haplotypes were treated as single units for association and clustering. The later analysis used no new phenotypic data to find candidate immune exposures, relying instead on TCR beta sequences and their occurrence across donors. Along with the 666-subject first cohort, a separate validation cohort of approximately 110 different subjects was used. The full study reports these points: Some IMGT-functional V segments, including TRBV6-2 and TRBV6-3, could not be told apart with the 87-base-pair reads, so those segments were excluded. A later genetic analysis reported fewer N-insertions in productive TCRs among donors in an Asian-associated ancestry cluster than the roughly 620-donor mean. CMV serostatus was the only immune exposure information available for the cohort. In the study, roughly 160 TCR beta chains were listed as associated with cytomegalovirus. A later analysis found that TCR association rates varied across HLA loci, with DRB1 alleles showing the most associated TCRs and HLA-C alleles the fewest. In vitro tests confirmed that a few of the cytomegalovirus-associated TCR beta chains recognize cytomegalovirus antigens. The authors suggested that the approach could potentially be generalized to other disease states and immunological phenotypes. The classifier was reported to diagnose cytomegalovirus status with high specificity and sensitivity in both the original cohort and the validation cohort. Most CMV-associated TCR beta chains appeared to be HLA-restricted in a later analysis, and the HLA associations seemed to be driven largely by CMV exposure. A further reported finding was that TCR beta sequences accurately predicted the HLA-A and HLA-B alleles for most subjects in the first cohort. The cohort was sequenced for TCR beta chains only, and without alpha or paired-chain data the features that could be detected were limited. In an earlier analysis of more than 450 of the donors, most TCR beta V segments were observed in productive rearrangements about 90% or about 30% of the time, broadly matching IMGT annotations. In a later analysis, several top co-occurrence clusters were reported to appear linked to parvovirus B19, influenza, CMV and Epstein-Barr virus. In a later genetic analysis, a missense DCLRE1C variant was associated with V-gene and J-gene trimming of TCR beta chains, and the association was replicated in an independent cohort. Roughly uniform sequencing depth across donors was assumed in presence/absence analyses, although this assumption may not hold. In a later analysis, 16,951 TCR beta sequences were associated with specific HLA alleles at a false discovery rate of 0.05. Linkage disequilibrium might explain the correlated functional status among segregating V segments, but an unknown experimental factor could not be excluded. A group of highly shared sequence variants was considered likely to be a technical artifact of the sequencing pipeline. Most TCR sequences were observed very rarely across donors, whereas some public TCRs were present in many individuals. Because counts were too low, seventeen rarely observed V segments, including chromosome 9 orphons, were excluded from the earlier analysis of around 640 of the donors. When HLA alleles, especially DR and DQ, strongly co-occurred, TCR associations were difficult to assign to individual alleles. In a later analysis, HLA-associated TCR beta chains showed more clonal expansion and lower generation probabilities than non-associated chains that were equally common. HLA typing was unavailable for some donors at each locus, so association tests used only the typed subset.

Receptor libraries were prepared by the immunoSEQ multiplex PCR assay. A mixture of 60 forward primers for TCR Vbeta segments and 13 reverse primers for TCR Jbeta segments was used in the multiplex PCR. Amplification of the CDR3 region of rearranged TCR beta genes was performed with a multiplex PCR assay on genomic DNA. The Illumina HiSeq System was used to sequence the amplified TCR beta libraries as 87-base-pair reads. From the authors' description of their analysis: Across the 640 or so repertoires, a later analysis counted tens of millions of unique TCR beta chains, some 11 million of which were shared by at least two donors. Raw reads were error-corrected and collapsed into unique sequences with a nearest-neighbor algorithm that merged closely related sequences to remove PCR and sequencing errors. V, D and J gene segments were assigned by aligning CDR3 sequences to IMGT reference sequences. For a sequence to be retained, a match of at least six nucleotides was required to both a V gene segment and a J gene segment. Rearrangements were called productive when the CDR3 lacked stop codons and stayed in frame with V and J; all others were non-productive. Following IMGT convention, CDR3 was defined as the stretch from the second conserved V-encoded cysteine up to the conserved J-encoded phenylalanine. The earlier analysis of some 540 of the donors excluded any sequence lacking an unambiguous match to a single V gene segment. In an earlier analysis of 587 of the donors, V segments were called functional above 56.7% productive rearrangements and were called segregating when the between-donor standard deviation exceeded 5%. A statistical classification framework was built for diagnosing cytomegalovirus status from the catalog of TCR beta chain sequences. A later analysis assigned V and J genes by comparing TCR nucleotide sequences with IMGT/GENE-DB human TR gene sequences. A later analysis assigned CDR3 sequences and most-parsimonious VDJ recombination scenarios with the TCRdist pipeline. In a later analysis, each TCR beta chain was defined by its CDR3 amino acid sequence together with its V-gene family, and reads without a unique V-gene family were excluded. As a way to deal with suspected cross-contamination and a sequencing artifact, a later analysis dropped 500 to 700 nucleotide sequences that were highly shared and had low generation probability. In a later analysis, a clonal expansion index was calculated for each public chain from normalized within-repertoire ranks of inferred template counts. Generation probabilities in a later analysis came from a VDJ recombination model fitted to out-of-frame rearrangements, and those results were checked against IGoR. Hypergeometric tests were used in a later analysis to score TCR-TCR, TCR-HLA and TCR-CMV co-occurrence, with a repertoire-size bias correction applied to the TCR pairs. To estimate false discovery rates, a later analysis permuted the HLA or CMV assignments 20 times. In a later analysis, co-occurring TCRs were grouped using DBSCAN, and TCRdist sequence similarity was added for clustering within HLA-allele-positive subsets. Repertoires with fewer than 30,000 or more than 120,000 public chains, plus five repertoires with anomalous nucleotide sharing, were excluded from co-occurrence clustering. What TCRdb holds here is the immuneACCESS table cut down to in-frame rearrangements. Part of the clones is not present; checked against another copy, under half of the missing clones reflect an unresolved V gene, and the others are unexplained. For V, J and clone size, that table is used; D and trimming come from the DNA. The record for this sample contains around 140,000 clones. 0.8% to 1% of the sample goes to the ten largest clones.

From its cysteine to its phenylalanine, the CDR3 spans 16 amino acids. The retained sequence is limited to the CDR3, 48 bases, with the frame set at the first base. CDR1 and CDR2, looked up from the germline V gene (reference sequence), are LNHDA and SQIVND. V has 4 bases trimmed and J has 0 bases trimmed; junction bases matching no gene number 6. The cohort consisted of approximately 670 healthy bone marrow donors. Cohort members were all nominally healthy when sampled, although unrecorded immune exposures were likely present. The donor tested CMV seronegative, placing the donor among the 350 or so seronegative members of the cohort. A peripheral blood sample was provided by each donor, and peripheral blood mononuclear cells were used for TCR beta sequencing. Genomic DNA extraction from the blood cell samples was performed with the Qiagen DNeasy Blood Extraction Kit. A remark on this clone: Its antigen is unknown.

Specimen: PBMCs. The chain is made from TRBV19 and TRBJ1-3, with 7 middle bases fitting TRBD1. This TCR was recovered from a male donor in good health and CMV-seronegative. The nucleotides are TGTGCCAGTAGTAGGCACAGGGGTTCCTCTGGAAACACCATATATTTT. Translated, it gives CASSRHRGSSGNTIYF. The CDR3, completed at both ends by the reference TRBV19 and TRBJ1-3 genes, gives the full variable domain DGGITQSPKYLFRKEGQNVTLSCEQNLNHDAMYWYRQDPGQGLRLIYYSQIVNDFQKGDIAEGYSVSREKKESFPLTVTSAQKNPTAFYLCASSRHRGSSGNTIYFGEGSWLTVV.